Below, one T cell receptor beta chain is given with its context. From germline, CDR1 is MNHEY and CDR2 SMNVEV (reference sequence). The CDR3 spans 14 residues. V shed 2 bases and J 0 bases; nucleotides not matched to a gene: 1. The sample's treatment: oral pan-JAK inhibitor, 5-10 mg twice daily. Starting from PBMCs, sorting isolated CD4+ and CD8+ T cells. Extracted RNA was reverse transcribed, and the resulting cDNA served as sequencing template. Produced via immunoSEQ multiplex PCR; TCRdb's table is partial and in-frame only. The table includes fewer than 250,000 clones, roughly three fifths detected once. The data are from a study of CD8+ T cells in alopecia areata. Overall study: The drug, oral tofacitinib, was given to treated patients at 5 to 10 mg twice daily.

The clonotype comes from a human donor with alopecia areata. Source: CD4+ T cells sorted from blood, taken at week 4, from a patient treated with tofacitinib. The chain employs TRBV27 and TRBJ2-7; TRBD2 matches at 7 bases. The CDR3 DNA reads as TGTGCCAGCAGTTTAGGGGGGGACTCCTACGAGCAGTACTTC. It translates to CASSLGGDSYEQYF.